This section outlines one TCR beta chain sequence together with its context. The sample belongs to a study of OX40 agonist ivuxolimab in advanced cancers. Repertoires were generated with immunoSEQ multiplex PCR, while TCRdb's copy carries only in-frame clones and drops some. The repertoire holds around 86,000 clones, with more than 85% as singletons. Trimming stripped 0 bases from V and 0 bases from J, with 19 bases between. CDR1 SGHKS and CDR2 YYEKEE come from the germline V gene (reference sequence). The CDR3 spans 19 residues. This specimen consisted of CD4+ or CD8+ T cells sorted from blood, obtained in a trial of the OX40 agonist ivuxolimab. This sequence was found in an adult with an advanced solid tumor such as melanoma, head and neck, liver or kidney cancer. The genes are TRBV5-5 and TRBJ1-5; no reliable D call. The CDR3 protein is CASSLVGSDYLYSNQPQHF. The CDR3 nucleotides read TGTGCCAGCAGCTTGGTGGGCAGCGACTACCTTTATAGCAATCAGCCCCAGCATTTT.